A selection of T cell receptor beta chains follows, all from one sample in a study of brain T cells in children with intractable seizures. Produced via immunoSEQ multiplex PCR; TCRdb's table is partial and in-frame only. Of roughly 120,000 clones listed, roughly 94% are singletons. Sequenced here: peripheral blood, sampled at surgery. These TCRs come from a boy younger than two with hemimegalencephaly and intractable seizures. Each CDR3 is given with its conserved first and last residue. The order of the fields is J gene, clone size, D gene, V gene, CDR3 DNA, CDR3 protein. A D gene is named only where the DNA matches it firmly. Clone size is stated in some rows and not others, as once, few, many or a class when expanded.

J gene: TRBJ2-2; clone size: NA; D gene: NA; V gene: TRBV13; CDR3 DNA: TGTGCCAGCAAGGGGGGGGCGAACACCGGGGAGCTGTTTTTT; CDR3 protein: CASKGGANTGELFF
J gene: TRBJ2-5; clone size: NA; D gene: TRBD1; V gene: TRBV7-9; CDR3 DNA: TGTGCCAGCAGCTCCCGGGACAGGGGAGAGACCCAGTACTTC; CDR3 protein: CASSSRDRGETQYF
J gene: TRBJ1-5; clone size: NA; D gene: NA; V gene: TRBV6-2/TRBV6-3; CDR3 DNA: TGTGCCAGCAGTAGGGGGACGGTTATCAATCAGCCCCAGCATTTT; CDR3 protein: CASSRGTVINQPQHF
J gene: TRBJ2-3; clone size: NA; D gene: TRBD2; V gene: TRBV25-1; CDR3 DNA: TGTGCCAGCAGTGGGCCAGCGGGGAGCACAGATACGCAGTATTTT; CDR3 protein: CASSGPAGSTDTQYF
J gene: TRBJ2-3; clone size: NA; D gene: NA; V gene: TRBV9; CDR3 DNA: TGTGCCAGCAGCGTTAGCGGCGGGAACACCAGGGATACGCAGTATTTT; CDR3 protein: CASSVSGGNTRDTQYF
J gene: TRBJ2-2; clone size: NA; D gene: NA; V gene: TRBV27; CDR3 DNA: TGTGCCAGCAGCCCCCGGGGCGGGGAGCTGTTTTTT; CDR3 protein: CASSPRGGELFF
J gene: TRBJ1-1; clone size: NA; D gene: TRBD1; V gene: TRBV5-1; CDR3 DNA: TGCGCCAGCAGCTTTGGTGTGGGGACAGCTGAAGCTTTCTTT; CDR3 protein: CASSFGVGTAEAFF
J gene: TRBJ1-6; clone size: NA; D gene: NA; V gene: TRBV4-3; CDR3 DNA: TGCGCCAGCAGCCAAGCTAAAGGGATGGCACCCCTCCACTTT; CDR3 protein: CASSQAKGMAPLHF
J gene: TRBJ2-7; clone size: once; D gene: TRBD1; V gene: TRBV12-3/TRBV12-4; CDR3 DNA: TGTGCCAGCAGTCTAACAGGGGGCTACGAGCAGTACTTC; CDR3 protein: CASSLTGGYEQYF
J gene: TRBJ2-7; clone size: NA; D gene: TRBD1; V gene: TRBV19; CDR3 DNA: TGTGCCAGTAGTTTCACCGGGACAGGCGAGCAGTACTTC; CDR3 protein: CASSFTGTGEQYF
J gene: TRBJ1-6; clone size: NA; D gene: TRBD1; V gene: TRBV14; CDR3 DNA: TGTGCCAGCAGCCCCGGGACAGGCGGGTGGTATAATTCACCCCTCCACTTT; CDR3 protein: CASSPGTGGWYNSPLHF